This TCR beta chain was sequenced during a study of OX40 agonist ivuxolimab in advanced cancers. Overall study: Given to patients was ivuxolimab, an agonistic anti-OX40 (CD134) antibody. Partial responses, seen in three patients, involved one hepatocellular carcinoma and two cutaneous melanomas. Study results and caveats: The study found that CD8+ T cells averaged more expanded clones than CD4+.

With regard to this clone: Its specificity is not known.

Clones were read by immunoSEQ multiplex PCR, and TCRdb kept only the in-frame ones, dropping some. The sample records 55,000 to 80,000 clones, roughly four fifths being singletons. The receptor was derived from an adult with an advanced solid tumor such as melanoma, head and neck, liver or kidney cancer. The source was CD4+ or CD8+ T cells sorted from blood, collected in a trial of the OX40 agonist ivuxolimab.

CDR3 sequence: CASSLDGANYGYTF. CDR3 nucleotide sequence: TGTGCCAGCAGCTTAGACGGAGCTAACTATGGCTACACCTTC. This chain joins TRBV7-9 and TRBJ1-2; D gene ambiguous. This CDR3 is 14 amino acids long. Germline lookup yields CDR1 SEHNR and CDR2 FQNEAQ (reference sequence). V gave up 1 base and J gave up 0 bases, with 6 bases separating them.